This T cell receptor beta chain was retrieved from a study of PD-L1 blockade in urothelial cancer. Study information: Chemotherapy regimens numbering 0 to 3 had been given to patients. Analysis of blood occurred 3 weeks (second dose) and 6 weeks after treatment start. Researchers found blood samples held a median of around 140,000 T cells.

As for this clone: Antigen: not known.

Time point in this sample: pretreatment peripheral blood. Whole-study results and caveats: Better survival was predicted when blood TCR clonality before treatment fell below the median.

TCRdb keeps only in-frame clones here, not all; method: immunoSEQ multiplex PCR. The profile shows 60,000 or so clones, roughly 85% of them singletons. The sequences come from PBMCs, collected around atezolizumab (anti-PD-L1) treatment. The receptor comes from a man aged 65 to 85 with urothelial cancer.

The CDR3 DNA reads as TGTGCCAGCAGCCTCCGTCGGACAGACGATACGCAGTATTTT. It specifies CASSLRRTDDTQYF. J is TRBJ2-3 and V is TRBV7-8, with D possibly matching TRBD1 (6 bases). The length of the CDR3 is 14 residues. V lost 5 bases and J 6 bases, leaving 15 bases between the germline ends. The germline V gene has CDR1 SGHVS and CDR2 FQNEAQ.